These 22 T cell receptor beta chains originate from one sample sequenced in a study of CD8+ T cells in alopecia areata. cDNA serving as the sequencing template came from extracted, reverse transcribed RNA. Method: immunoSEQ multiplex PCR; TCRdb's copy keeps in-frame clones and lacks some. This sample has roughly 120,000 clones, each found more than once. Sample: lesional skin. These receptor sequences come from a C3H/HeJ mouse with alopecia areata. As its MHC haplotype, the strain has H2-k.

With regard to this clone: Gene names and germline refer to mouse. Read sequence stops 4 residues before the CDR3 end, and the germline J gene provides the missing end. The chain uses TRBV13-2 and TRBJ2-7; possibly TRBD1 for D (5 bases). V dropped 5 bases and J dropped 0 bases, with 12 bases sitting between them. The CDR3 contains 14 residues. Germline CDR1 reads NNHNN; CDR2 reads SYGAGS (reference sequence). The part of the CDR3 DNA that was read is TGTGCCAGCGGGGCCCACAGGAGCTCCTAT. As protein: CASGAHRSSY. The complete CDR3 sequence is CASGAHRSSYEQYF.

This clone occurred many times. Each gene name is a mouse one. From the germline J gene comes the end of the CDR3, since the read stops 4 residues before it. Other DNA sequences in the same sample also yield this CDR3. The rearrangement uses TRBV1 and TRBJ2-7, with 8 positions matching TRBD1. With V trimmed by 3 bases and J by 3 bases, 4 bases remained unmatched. Germline-derived CDR1 and CDR2 are NSQYPW and LRSPGD (reference sequence). There are 14 residues in the CDR3. The CDR3 spells CTCSAGQGDYEQYF. The CDR3 bases that were read are TGCACCTGCAGTGCCGGACAGGGAGACTAT. The full variable domain, completed using reference TRBV1 and TRBJ2-7, is VTLLEQNPRWRLVPRGQAVNLRCILKNSQYPWMSWYQQDLQKQLQWLFTLRSPGDKEVKSLPGADYLATRVTDTELRLQVANMSQGRTLYCTCSAGQGDYEQYFGPGTRLTVL.

This clone was found a few times. Gene labels here are mouse ones. The read ends 4 residues shy of where the CDR3 ends; the end is completed using the germline J gene. V and J are TRBV13-3 and TRBJ2-1; 10 positions match TRBD2. The CDR3 is 15 amino acids. Germline V lookup: CDR1 NNHDY, CDR2 SYVADS. The V gene end was trimmed by 6 bases and the J gene end by 2 bases; junction bases not matched to a gene: 5. The CDR3 DNA, read in part, is TGTGCCAGCACCCCCGGGACTGGGGACTATGCT. This encodes CASTPGTGDYA. The whole CDR3 protein is CASTPGTGDYAEQFF.

This clone was seen only a few times. The genes and germline here are from mouse. With the read ending 4 residues before the CDR3 end, the germline J gene is used to fill in that end. V gene TRBV13-2 combines with J gene TRBJ2-7; D may be TRBD2 (5 bases). This CDR3 has 11 residues. Per the germline V gene, CDR1 is NNHNN and CDR2 is SYGAGS (reference sequence). CDR3 sequence: CARDFSYEQYF. The sequenced CDR3 bases are TGTGCCAGGGACTTTTCTTAT.

Details on this clone: Genes and germline are mouse. The missing CDR3 end, 4 residues past where the read stops, is filled in from the germline J gene. J is TRBJ2-2 and V is TRBV13-2; tentative D call: TRBD1 (6 bases). This CDR3 is 16 amino acids long. The V end lost 0 bases, the J end lost 0 bases, and 9 bases lay between the germline ends. The germline V gene has CDR1 NNHNN and CDR2 SYGAGS (reference sequence). CDR3 sequence: CASGDGGGSNTGQLYF. Partial CDR3 DNA: TGTGCCAGCGGTGATGGAGGGGGTTCAAACACCGGG.

With respect to this clone: Mouse gene names and germline throughout. The sequenced fragment ends 4 residues before the CDR3 boundary, so the rest is inferred from the germline J gene. The V call is TRBV1, the J call TRBJ2-5; tentative D call: TRBD1 (5 bases). V lost 0 bases, J lost 2 bases, and 12 bases lay in between. Germline CDR1 reads NSQYPW; CDR2 reads LRSPGD (reference sequence). The CDR3 covers 16 residues. CDR3 protein: CTCSAEGGEGQDTQYF. The sequenced CDR3 bases are TGCACCTGCAGTGCAGAAGGAGGGGAAGGCCAAGAC.

This clone was counted only a few times. Genes and germline come from the mouse. The observed sequence ends 4 residues before the CDR3 terminus, with the missing tail filled in from the germline J gene. The chain joins TRBV1 to TRBJ2-2, with 11 bases matching TRBD1. Germline V lookup: CDR1 NSQYPW, CDR2 LRSPGD (reference sequence). This CDR3 comprises 15 residues. The V gene end was trimmed by 6 bases and the J gene end by 2 bases; junction bases not matched to a gene: 2. CDR3 protein: CTCRDRGRNTGQLYF. The sequenced CDR3 bases are TGCACCTGCAGGGACAGGGGGCGGAACACCGGG.

This clone was seen more than once but under ten times. These gene names are mouse names. Sequencing ends 4 residues short of the CDR3 end; the germline J gene provides the rest. The V call is TRBV19, the J call TRBJ2-1, with 11 bases fitting TRBD2. Trimming took 4 bases from V and 6 from J; bases not matched to a gene: 3. Germline CDR1 is FNHDT and CDR2 is SITEND (reference sequence). This CDR3 is 14 amino acids long. The CDR3 reads CASSWTGGSAEQFF. The DNA read from the CDR3 is TGTGCCAGCAGTTGGACTGGGGGGAGTGCT.

To note about this clone: Genes here carry mouse names. From the germline J gene comes the end of the CDR3, since the read stops 4 residues before it. V and J are TRBV13-3 and TRBJ1-4; the D gene is possibly TRBD1 (6 bases). Germline V CDR1 and CDR2: NNHDY, SYVADS. The CDR3 totals 14 residues. The CDR3 is CASRTGRGRERLFF. The sequenced part of the CDR3 DNA is TGTGCCAGCAGGACCGGCAGGGGACGCGAA.

Concerning this clone: The genes and germline here are from mouse. The read halts 4 residues ahead of the CDR3 end, with the missing end drawn from the germline J gene. This chain connects TRBV13-1 to TRBJ2-4; D may be TRBD1 (5 bases). Germline-derived CDR1 and CDR2 are NSHNY and SYGAGN. V lost 0 bases and J lost 0, with 8 bases in between. The CDR3 is 15 residues long. The chain's CDR3 is CASSDATDSQNTLYF. Partial CDR3 DNA: TGTGCCAGCAGTGATGCGACAGATAGTCAAAAC.

This clone turned up a few times. At residue 11, the TCRdb protein departs from the DNA translation, so the protein shown here was derived from the DNA itself. Gene names are the mouse ones. The missing CDR3 end, 3 residues past where the read stops, is filled in from the germline J gene. The chain recombines TRBV1 with TRBJ1-3; the match to TRBD1 covers 7 bases. V lost 4 bases to trimming and J lost 3 bases; unmatched junction nucleotides: 3. Germline-derived CDR1 and CDR2 are NSQYPW and LRSPGD (reference sequence). This CDR3 comprises 14 residues. The DNA read from the CDR3 is TGCACCTGCAGTGACAGGGGATTTGGAAATACG. The encoded protein is CTCSDRGFGNT. The full CDR3 protein reads CTCSDRGFGNTLYF.

This clone occurred a few times. Germline and genes here are mouse. The read terminates 4 residues before the CDR3 end, so the remaining end is supplied by the germline J gene. The V gene is TRBV13-3, the J gene TRBJ2-3, with TRBD2 matching over 9 bases. Unmatched junction bases numbered 6, after V lost 5 bases and J lost 2 bases. The CDR3 is 15 residues long. Germline-derived CDR1 and CDR2 are NNHDY and SYVADS. The CDR3 sequence is CASRATGGFAETLYF. Partial CDR3 DNA: TGTGCCAGCAGAGCAACTGGGGGGTTTGCAGAA.

This clone was seen only a few times. Gene names refer to mouse genes. The read ends 4 residues early relative to the CDR3; the germline J gene fills the gap. The chain couples TRBV19 to TRBJ2-3; 9 bases are a match to TRBD2. Germline values: CDR1 FNHDT, CDR2 SITEND (reference sequence). V lost 2 bases, J lost 4 bases, and 5 bases stayed unmatched. This CDR3 has 15 residues. The part of the CDR3 DNA that was read is TGTGCCAGCAGTATCGCACTGGGGGGAACAGAA. It specifies CASSIALGGTE. The full-length CDR3 reads as CASSIALGGTETLYF.

This clone was seen a few times. Genes and germline are mouse. The DNA ends 4 residues before the CDR3 does, and the rest of the CDR3 is filled in from the germline J gene. The genes are TRBV1 and TRBJ2-7; 7 nucleotides agree with TRBD1. The trim removed 3 bases at V and 0 bases at J, leaving 5 bases unmatched. The CDR3 has 15 amino acids. Germline CDR1 and CDR2: NSQYPW and LRSPGD (reference sequence). The CDR3 reads CTCSAWDRNSYEQYF. The covered CDR3 bases are TGCACCTGCAGTGCCTGGGACAGAAACTCCTAT.

In this sample, this clone turned up a few times. Genes and germline come from the mouse. The missing CDR3 end, 4 residues past where the read stops, is filled in from the germline J gene. V usage is TRBV1 and J usage is TRBJ1-2; maybe TRBD1 (6 bases). V shed 4 bases and J shed 4 bases, with 13 bases lying between them. Germline CDR1 is NSQYPW and CDR2 is LRSPGD (reference sequence). The CDR3 totals 14 residues. The DNA read from the CDR3 is TGCACCTGCAGTGGGGTGGGGGGCCTCTCC. The encoded protein is CTCSGVGGLS. The whole CDR3 region reads CTCSGVGGLSDYTF.

This clone was counted at least ten times. Gene labels here are mouse ones. Read coverage stops 4 residues before the CDR3 terminus; the germline J gene supplies the remainder. This chain joins TRBV13-3 and TRBJ2-1; 10 nucleotides line up with TRBD2. Germline V CDR1 and CDR2: NNHDY, SYVADS. The length of the CDR3 is 14 residues. The CDR3 bases that were read are TGTGCCAGCACGGACTGGGGGTTCGGGGCT. This translates into CASTDWGFGA. In full, the CDR3 is CASTDWGFGAEQFF.

This clone was seen a handful of times. The gene names given are mouse names. The sequence runs out 4 residues before the end of the CDR3; the remainder is reconstructed from the germline J gene. The gene calls are TRBV5 and TRBJ2-1; 14 bases align to TRBD2. The germline CDR1 and CDR2 sequences are LGHNA and YNLKQL (reference sequence). This CDR3 comprises 16 residues. The trim removed 4 bases at V and 4 bases at J, leaving 3 bases unmatched. CDR3: CASSRDWGGAYAEQFF. The sequenced part of the CDR3 DNA is TGTGCCAGCAGCCGGGACTGGGGGGGCGCGTATGCT.

This clone was recorded many times. The listed genes are named as in mouse. The read is 4 residues too short to cover the CDR3 end, so that end is filled in from the germline J gene. V is TRBV13-3 and J is TRBJ2-7; 7 bases fit TRBD1. Germline loops: CDR1 NNHDY, CDR2 SYVADS. The CDR3 sequence is 13 residues long. J was trimmed by 0 bases and V by 5 bases; bases with no gene match: 2. CDR3 DNA (partial): TGTGCCAGCAGGGGACAGTCCTCCTAT. Residues: CASRGQSSY. The complete CDR3 sequence is CASRGQSSYEQYF.

This clone was observed many times. Mouse germline and gene names are used. The read halts 4 residues ahead of the CDR3 end, with the missing end drawn from the germline J gene. The chain employs TRBV13-3 and TRBJ1-1; a weak D match, TRBD1 (6 bases). Deletions cut 5 bases from V and 3 bases from J, with 11 bases between. CDR1 and CDR2 (germline): NNHDY, SYVADS. The CDR3 has 13 residues. This chain's CDR3 is CASRQGEDTEVFF. The part of the CDR3 DNA that was read is TGTGCCAGCAGACAGGGAGAGGACACA.

The sample holds a few counts of this clone. The gene names here belong to mouse. Read data end 4 residues before the CDR3 end; the end is taken from the germline J gene. This chain uses TRBV13-3 with TRBJ2-4, with TRBD1 as a possible D gene (6 bases). The CDR3 length is 14 residues. V shed 4 bases and J shed 1 base, with 10 bases lying between them. Looked up from germline, CDR1 is NNHDY and CDR2 is SYVADS. The DNA read from the CDR3 is TGTGCCAGCAGTCTCAGGGGCGGTCAAAAC. Its protein is CASSLRGGQN. The whole CDR3 sequence is CASSLRGGQNTLYF. The whole variable domain, remainder taken from reference TRBV13-3 and TRBJ2-4, is EAAVTQSPRSKVAVTGGKVTLSCHQTNNHDYMYWYRQDTGHGLRLIHYSYVADSTEKGDIPDGYKASRPSQENFSLILELASLSQTAVYFCASSLRGGQNTLYFGAGTRLSVL.

As to this clone: The genes are named according to mouse. The read finishes 4 residues shy of the CDR3 end, and the germline J gene is used to complete it. The chain joins TRBV19 to TRBJ2-1; tentative D call: TRBD1 (5 bases). Trimming took 1 base from V and 6 from J, leaving 11 bases between them. The germline CDR1 and CDR2 sequences are FNHDT and SITEND (reference sequence). This CDR3 contains 14 residues. Incomplete CDR3 DNA: TGTGCCAGCAGTATACAGGGTGGATTTGCT. It specifies CASSIQGGFA. From start to end, the CDR3 is CASSIQGGFAEQFF.

This clone was recorded a few times. Mouse germline and gene names are used. The sequenced part of the CDR3 DNA is TGTGCCAGCAGTGACAGGACAGGGGAGGCA. Translated: CASSDRTGEA. The full CDR3 reads CASSDRTGEAEVFF. The V and J genes are TRBV13-3 and TRBJ1-1, with TRBD1 identical over 9 bases. The read is 4 residues too short to cover the CDR3 end, so that end is filled in from the germline J gene. Germline lookup yields CDR1 NNHDY and CDR2 SYVADS. The CDR3 contains 14 residues.